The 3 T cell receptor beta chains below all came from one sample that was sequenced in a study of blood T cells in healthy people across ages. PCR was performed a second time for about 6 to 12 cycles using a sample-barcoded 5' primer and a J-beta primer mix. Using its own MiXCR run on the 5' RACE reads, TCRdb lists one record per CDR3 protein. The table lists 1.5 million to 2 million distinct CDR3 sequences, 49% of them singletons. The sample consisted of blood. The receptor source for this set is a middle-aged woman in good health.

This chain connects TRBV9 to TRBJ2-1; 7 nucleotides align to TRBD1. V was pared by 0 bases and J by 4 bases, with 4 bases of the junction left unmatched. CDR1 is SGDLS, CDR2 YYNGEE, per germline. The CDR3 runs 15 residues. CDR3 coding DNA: TGTGCCAGCAGCGTAGTAGGGGGCGAATACAATGAGCAGTTCTTC. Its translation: CASSVVGGEYNEQFF.

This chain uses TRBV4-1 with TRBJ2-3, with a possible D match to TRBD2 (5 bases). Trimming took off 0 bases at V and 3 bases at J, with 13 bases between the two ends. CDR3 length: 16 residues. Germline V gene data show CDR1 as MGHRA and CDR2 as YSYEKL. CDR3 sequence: CASSQDPPGRTDTQYF. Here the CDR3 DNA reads TGCGCCAGCAGCCAAGACCCGCCGGGAAGGACAGATACGCAGTATTTT.

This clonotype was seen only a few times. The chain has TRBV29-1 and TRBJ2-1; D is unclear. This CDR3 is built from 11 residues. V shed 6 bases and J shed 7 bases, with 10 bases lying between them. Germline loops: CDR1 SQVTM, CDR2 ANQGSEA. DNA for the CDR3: TGCAGCGTCACTGTGGGGAATGAGCAGTTCTTC. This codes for CSVTVGNEQFF.